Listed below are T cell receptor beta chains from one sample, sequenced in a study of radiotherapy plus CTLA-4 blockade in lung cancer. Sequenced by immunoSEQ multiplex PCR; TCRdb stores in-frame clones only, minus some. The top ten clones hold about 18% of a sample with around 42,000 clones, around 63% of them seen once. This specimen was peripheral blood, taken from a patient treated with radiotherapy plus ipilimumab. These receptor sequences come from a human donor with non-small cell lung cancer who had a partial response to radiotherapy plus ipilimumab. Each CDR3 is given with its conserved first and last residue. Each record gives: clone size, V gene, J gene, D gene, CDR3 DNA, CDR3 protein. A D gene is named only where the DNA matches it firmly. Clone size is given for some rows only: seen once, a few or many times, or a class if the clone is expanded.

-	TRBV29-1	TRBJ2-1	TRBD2	TGCAGCGTTGACCCTCCCTGGGGTAGCGGGAGGGTGGAAGAGCAGTTCTTC	CSVDPPWGSGRVEEQFF
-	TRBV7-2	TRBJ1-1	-	TGTGCCAGCAGCTTGACGGGGAGGAACACTGAAGCTTTCTTT	CASSLTGRNTEAFF
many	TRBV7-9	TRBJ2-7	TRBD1	TGTGCCAGCCAGGGAAGGACAGGGATGCAGTACTTC	CASQGRTGMQYF
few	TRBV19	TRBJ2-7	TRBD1	TGTGCCAGTACTCCGGGACAGGTTCCCTACGAGCAGTACTTC	CASTPGQVPYEQYF
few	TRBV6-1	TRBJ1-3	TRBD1	TGTGCCAGCAGAACAGGGGGCTCTGGAAACACCATATATTTT	CASRTGGSGNTIYF
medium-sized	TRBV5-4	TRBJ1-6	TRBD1	TGTGCCAGCAGCCCGGGGACAGGGGCGCGTTCACCCCTCCACTTT	CASSPGTGARSPLHF
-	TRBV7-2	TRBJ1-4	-	TGTGCCAGCAGCCGGGGAGGGCCAACTAATGAAAAACTGTTTTTT	CASSRGGPTNEKLFF
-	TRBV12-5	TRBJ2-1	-	TGTGCTAGTGGCAAAGACAGCCACAATGAGCAGTTCTTC	CASGKDSHNEQFF
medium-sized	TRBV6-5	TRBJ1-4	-	TGTGCCAGCAGTCGGACAGCATTCGGGGAAAAACTGTTTTTT	CASSRTAFGEKLFF
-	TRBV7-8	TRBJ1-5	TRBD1	TGTGCCAGCAGCTTAAGCAGGGGGCCTTATCAGCCCCAGCATTTT	CASSLSRGPYQPQHF
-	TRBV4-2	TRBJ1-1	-	TGTGCCAGCAGCCGCTCGGGGAGGGAGAGGACTGAAGCTTTCTTT	CASSRSGRERTEAFF
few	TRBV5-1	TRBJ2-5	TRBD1	TGCGCCAGCACCTTTGGGACAGGGGTCGAGACCCAGTACTTC	CASTFGTGVETQYF
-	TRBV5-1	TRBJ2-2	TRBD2	TGCGCCAGCAGCTCCCTGCCGGGAGGGTCTGTCGGAGAGCTGTTTTTT	CASSSLPGGSVGELFF
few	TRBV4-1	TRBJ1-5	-	TGCGCCAGCAGCCAAGTACAGCATCAGCCCCAGCATTTT	CASSQVQHQPQHF
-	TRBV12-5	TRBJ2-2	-	TGTGCTAGTGCCACTATACCGAACACCGGGGAGCTGTTTTTT	CASATIPNTGELFF
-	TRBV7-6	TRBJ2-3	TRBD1	TGTGCCAGCAGCCATGCGAGGGACAGGGTTGGTCGGGGGCAGTATTTT	CASSHARDRVGRGQYF
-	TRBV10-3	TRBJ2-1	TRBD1	TGTGCCATCAGTGAGTCTCTTGGGACAGGGAAAAATGAGCAGTTCTTC	CAISESLGTGKNEQFF
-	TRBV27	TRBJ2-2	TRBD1	TGTGCCAGCAGTTTATTTGGACAGGGGGCTAATACCGGGGAGCTGTTTTTT	CASSLFGQGANTGELFF
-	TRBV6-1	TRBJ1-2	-	TGTGCCAGCCGCAGGGACTATGGCTACACCTTC	CASRRDYGYTF
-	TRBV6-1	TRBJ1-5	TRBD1	TGTGCCAGCAGTGATTCAGGGGGCGGGCAGCCCCAGCATTTT	CASSDSGGGQPQHF
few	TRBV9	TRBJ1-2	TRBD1	TGTGCCAGCAACTTACCAGGGGGTGGCTACACCTTC	CASNLPGGGYTF
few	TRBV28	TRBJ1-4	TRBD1	TGTGCCAGCACCAGGACAGGGAAACTGTTTTTT	CASTRTGKLFF
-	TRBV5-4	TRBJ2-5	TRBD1	TGTGCCAGCAAACCGTACCGGGACAGCGAAGAGACCCAGTACTTC	CASKPYRDSEETQYF
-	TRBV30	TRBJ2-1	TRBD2	TGTGCCTGGACCCCCAAAGTCGGGACTAGGGTCAATGAGCAGTTCTTC	CAWTPKVGTRVNEQFF
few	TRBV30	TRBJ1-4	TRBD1	TGTGCCTGGAGTTTTAGGACAGGGTGGGAAAAACTGTTTTTT	CAWSFRTGWEKLFF
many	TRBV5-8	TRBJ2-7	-	TGTGCCAGCATCCCCCCGGGATCCTACTACGAGCAGTACTTC	CASIPPGSYYEQYF
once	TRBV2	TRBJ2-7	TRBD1	TGTGCCAGCAGTGTCGGGCAGGGGGTCGCCTACGAGCAGTACTTC	CASSVGQGVAYEQYF
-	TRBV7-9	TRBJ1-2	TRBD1	TGTGCCAGCAGCCCTGGGACAGCTTTCTATGGCTACACCTTC	CASSPGTAFYGYTF
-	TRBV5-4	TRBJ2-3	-	TGTGCCAGCAGCTTCCACAGGTCTATAACAGATACGCAGTATTTT	CASSFHRSITDTQYF
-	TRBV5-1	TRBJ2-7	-	TGCGCCAGCAGAGTAAGCGGCGAGCAGTACTTC	CASRVSGEQYF
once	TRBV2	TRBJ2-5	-	TGTGCCAGCAGGGTCGGGAGTGAGACCCAGTACTTC	CASRVGSETQYF
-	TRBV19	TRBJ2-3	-	TGTGCCAGTAGTCAGCGGGATACGCAGTATTTT	CASSQRDTQYF
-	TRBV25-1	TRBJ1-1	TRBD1	TGTGCCAGCAGTATAGGGGGCGCTGGGGCTGAAGCTTTCTTT	CASSIGGAGAEAFF
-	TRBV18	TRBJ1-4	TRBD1	TGTGCCAGCTCACCAATGGGACAGTATAATGAAAAACTGTTTTTT	CASSPMGQYNEKLFF
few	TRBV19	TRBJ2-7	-	TGTGCCAGTAGCCCCCGGGCACGGGGAAAAGGCTACGAGCAGTACTTC	CASSPRARGKGYEQYF
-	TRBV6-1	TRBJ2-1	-	TGTGCCAGCAGTGGGCCCATCCCTGGTCCGTTCTTC	CASSGPIPGPFF
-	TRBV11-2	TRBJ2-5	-	TGTGCCAGCAGCGTAAGCCCACAGACCCAAGAGACCCAGTACTTC	CASSVSPQTQETQYF
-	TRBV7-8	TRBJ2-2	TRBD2	TGTGCCAGCAGCTTAACGGCTAGCGGGGGGTTTGACACCGGGGAGCTGTTTTTT	CASSLTASGGFDTGELFF
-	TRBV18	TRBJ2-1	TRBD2	TGTGCCAGCTCACCATTTGCGGGGGGGCTAGATGAGCAGTTCTTC	CASSPFAGGLDEQFF
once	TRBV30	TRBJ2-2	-	TGTGCCTGGAGTTCCATGTCAGCCGGGGAGCTGTTTTTT	CAWSSMSAGELFF
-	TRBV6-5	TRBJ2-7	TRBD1	TGTGCCAGCACTCCGGGACAGGGGTTCTACGAGCAGTACTTC	CASTPGQGFYEQYF
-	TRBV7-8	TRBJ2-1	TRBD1	TGTGCCAGCACCAGAAGCGGCTACAGGCCCAGGGGGAATGAGCAGTTCTTC	CASTRSGYRPRGNEQFF
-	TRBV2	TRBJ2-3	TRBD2	TGTGCCAGCAGTGAAGCGAACCCAGCAGCGGGAACGCTCACAGATACGCAGTATTTT	CASSEANPAAGTLTDTQYF